The sequence of this T cell receptor beta chain was determined in a study of T cell responses to AZD1222 COVID-19 vaccine. Study conclusions and caveats: Spike-specific TCR depth and breadth grew after two AZD1222 doses.

Germline loops: CDR1 WSHSY, CDR2 SAAADI. The ends were cut back, 3 bases at V and 1 base at J, with 12 bases in the middle. CDR3 length equals 15 residues. Method: immunoSEQ multiplex PCR; TCRdb's copy keeps in-frame clones and lacks some. The sample shows 150,000 to 200,000 clones, more than 85% of them seen only once. For this clone: The antigen remains undetermined.

This chain links TRBV10-2 with TRBJ1-2; the D gene is possibly TRBD1 (6 bases). The sequence was collected from an adult in good health. The specimen comprised peripheral blood, sampled on day 0 of AZD1222 vaccination. The CDR3 is CASSEPGHRNYGYTF. DNA for the CDR3: TGCGCCAGCAGTGAACCGGGACACCGTAACTATGGCTACACCTTC.